This TCR beta chain stems from a study of blood T cell repertoires in COVID-19. Overall study: Some COVID-19 samples were acute and others convalescent; all came from the United States, Italy and Spain. T cells, B-cell-depleted T cells, or PBMCs provided the cDNA or gDNA that served as material.

Original data processing: Amplified reference gene primers provided the basis for estimating nucleated cell counts. Profiled with immunoSEQ multiplex PCR; TCRdb holds only in-frame clones, not every one. The V and J calls and the clone size are those of that table, but D and trimming were determined from the DNA. Of around 250,000 clones in the sample, about 80% were seen once. V lost 3 bases to trimming and J lost 1 base; unmatched junction nucleotides: 1. The CDR3 contains 14 residues. CDR1 and CDR2 from the germline V gene are MNHEY and SVGAGI. What was sequenced was peripheral blood. The sequence was collected from a man aged 50 or older with active or convalescent COVID-19. The V call is TRBV6-5, the J call TRBJ1-1, with 8 bases identical to TRBD1. The CDR3 loop reads CASSYGTGNTEAFF. The CDR3 DNA is TGTGCCAGCAGTTATGGGACAGGGAACACTGAAGCTTTCTTT.